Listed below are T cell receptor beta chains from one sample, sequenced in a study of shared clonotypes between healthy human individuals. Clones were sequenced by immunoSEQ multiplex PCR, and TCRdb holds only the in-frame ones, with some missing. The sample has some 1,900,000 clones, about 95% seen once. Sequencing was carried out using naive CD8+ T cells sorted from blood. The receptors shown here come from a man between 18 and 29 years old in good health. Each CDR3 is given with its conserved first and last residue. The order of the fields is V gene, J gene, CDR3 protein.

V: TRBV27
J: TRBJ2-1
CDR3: CASSLSLTGSNEQFF

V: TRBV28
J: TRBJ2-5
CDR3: CASSSPGYQETQYF

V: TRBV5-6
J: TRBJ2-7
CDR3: CASSLQLAGALTYEQYF

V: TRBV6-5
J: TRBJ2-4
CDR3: CASSYSTGGDIQYF

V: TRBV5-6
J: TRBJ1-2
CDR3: CASSLNLERGYTF

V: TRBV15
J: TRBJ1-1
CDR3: CATSREWGAGTEAFF

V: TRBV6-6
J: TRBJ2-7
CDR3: CASLGQAGAYEQYF

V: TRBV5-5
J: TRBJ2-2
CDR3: CASSSWGGELFF

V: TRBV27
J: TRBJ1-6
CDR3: CASRGQGNSPLHF

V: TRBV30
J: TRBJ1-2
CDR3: CAWSHIAEGGIYGYTF

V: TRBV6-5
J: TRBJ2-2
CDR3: CASSYSIGFGELFF

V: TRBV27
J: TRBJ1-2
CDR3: CASSQSGGALGYGYTF

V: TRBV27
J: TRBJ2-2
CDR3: CASSFPSGELFF

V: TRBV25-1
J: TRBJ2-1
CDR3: CASTPLVGGADEQFF

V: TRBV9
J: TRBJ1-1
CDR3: CASSQWGNTEAFF

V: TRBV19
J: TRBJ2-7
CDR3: CASSIEVTVAEQYF

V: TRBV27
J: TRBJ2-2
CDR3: CASSLWLGNTGELFF

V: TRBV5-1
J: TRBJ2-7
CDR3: CASSWGAGNEQYF

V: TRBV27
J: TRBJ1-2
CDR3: CASSLLNTGGYTF

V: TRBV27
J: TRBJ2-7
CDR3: CASSVSVGTETYEQYF

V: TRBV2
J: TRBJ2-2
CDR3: CASRGTNTGELFF

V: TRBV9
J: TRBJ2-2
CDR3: CASSVTSGELFF

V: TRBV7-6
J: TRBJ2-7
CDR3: CASSLEVGKLEQYF

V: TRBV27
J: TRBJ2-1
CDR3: CASSLWGGGEQFF

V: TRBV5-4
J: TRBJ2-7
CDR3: CASSLVGGPFDEQYF

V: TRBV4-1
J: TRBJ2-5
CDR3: CATGGGTGEETQYF

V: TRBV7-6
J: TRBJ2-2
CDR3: CASSSTLGLPGELFF

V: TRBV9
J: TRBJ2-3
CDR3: CASSVERGAWTDTQYF

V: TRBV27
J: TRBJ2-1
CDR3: CATRQWQGLDEQFF

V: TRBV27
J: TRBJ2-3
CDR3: CASSDRQGATDTQYF

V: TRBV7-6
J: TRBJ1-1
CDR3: CASSLAGVATEAFF

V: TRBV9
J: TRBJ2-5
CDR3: CASSARPNPQETQYF

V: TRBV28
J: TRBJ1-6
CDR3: CASSPGLGSPLHF

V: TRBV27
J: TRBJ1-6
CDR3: CASATGGQPLHF

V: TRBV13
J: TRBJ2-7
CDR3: CASSTGTQTYEQYF

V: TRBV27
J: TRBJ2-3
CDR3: CASHTLGGAEDTQYF

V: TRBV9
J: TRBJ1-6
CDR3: CASSVDSSSPLHF